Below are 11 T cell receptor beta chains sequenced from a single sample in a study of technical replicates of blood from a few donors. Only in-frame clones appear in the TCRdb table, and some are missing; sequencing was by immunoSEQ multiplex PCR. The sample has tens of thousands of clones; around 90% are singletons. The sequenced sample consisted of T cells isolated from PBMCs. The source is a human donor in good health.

The CDR3 region is CASSVEAWGGGRALYEQFF. The CDR3 coding sequence is TGTGCCAGCAGCGTAGAGGCCTGGGGCGGCGGGAGGGCCTTATATGAGCAGTTCTTC. This chain uses TRBV9 with TRBJ2-1; 9 bases line up with TRBD2. Losses at the gene ends were 0 bases for V and 8 bases for J; bases not matched to a gene: 18. The germline V gene has CDR1 SGDLS and CDR2 YYNGEE. The CDR3 consists of 19 residues.

The CDR3 is CASSYQTGRNIQYF. The CDR3 nucleotides are TGCGCCAGCAGCTACCAGACAGGGCGGAACATTCAGTACTTC. The chain couples TRBV5-1 to TRBJ2-4, with 7 nucleotides matching TRBD1. Germline V gives CDR1 SGHRS, CDR2 YFSETQ. The CDR3 length is 14 residues. Germline trimming cut 3 bases from V and 7 bases from J; bases unmatched to any gene: 7.

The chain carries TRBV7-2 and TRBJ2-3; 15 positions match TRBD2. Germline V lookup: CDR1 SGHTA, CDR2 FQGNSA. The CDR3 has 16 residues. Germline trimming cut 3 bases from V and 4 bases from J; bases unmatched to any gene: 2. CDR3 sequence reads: CASSLGLAGGPDTQYF. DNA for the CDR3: TGTGCCAGCAGCTTGGGACTAGCGGGAGGCCCAGATACGCAGTATTTT.

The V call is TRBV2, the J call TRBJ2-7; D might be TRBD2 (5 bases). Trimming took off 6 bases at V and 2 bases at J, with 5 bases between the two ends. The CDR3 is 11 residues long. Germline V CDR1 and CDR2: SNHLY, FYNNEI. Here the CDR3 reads CASREAYEQYF. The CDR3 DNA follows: TGTGCCAGCAGGGAGGCCTACGAGCAGTACTTC.

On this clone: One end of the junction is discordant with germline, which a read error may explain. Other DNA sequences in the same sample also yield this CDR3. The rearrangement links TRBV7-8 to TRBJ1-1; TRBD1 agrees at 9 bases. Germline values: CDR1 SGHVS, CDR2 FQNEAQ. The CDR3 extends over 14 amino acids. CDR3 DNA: TGTGCCAGCAGCTTACAAACAGGGGGCACTGAGGCTTTCTTT. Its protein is CASSLQTGGTEAFF.

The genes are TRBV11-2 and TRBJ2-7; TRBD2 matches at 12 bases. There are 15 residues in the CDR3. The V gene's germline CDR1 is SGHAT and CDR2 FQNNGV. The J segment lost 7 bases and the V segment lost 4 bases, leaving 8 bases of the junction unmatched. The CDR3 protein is CASSSPSGRVGEQYF. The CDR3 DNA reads TGTGCCAGCAGCTCCCCTAGCGGGAGGGTGGGGGAGCAGTACTTC.

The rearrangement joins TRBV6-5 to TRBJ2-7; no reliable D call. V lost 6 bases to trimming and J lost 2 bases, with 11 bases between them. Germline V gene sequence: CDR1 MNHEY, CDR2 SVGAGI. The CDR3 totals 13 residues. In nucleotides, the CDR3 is TGTGCCAGCAGCCGCGGAGAGGCCTACGAGCAGTACTTC. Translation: CASSRGEAYEQYF.

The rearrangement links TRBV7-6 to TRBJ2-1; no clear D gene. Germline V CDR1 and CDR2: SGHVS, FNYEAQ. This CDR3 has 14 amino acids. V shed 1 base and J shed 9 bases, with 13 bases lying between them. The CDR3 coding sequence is TGTGCCAGCAGCTTAGGAGGCCCCTACTCTGAGCAGTTCTTC. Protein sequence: CASSLGGPYSEQFF. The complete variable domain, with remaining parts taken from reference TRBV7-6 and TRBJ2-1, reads GAGVSQSPRYKVTKRGQDVALRCDPISGHVSLYWYRQALGQGPEFLTYFNYEAQQDKSGLPNDRFSAERPEGSISTLTIQRTEQRDSAMYRCASSLGGPYSEQFFGPGTRLTVL.

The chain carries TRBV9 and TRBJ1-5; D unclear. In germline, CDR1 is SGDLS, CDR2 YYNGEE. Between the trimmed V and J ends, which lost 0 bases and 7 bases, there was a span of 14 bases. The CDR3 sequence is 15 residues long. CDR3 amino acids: CASSVVPDSEQPQHF. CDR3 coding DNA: TGTGCCAGCAGCGTAGTTCCGGATTCGGAGCAGCCCCAGCATTTT. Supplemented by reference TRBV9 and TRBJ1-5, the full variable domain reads DSGVTQTPKHLITATGQRVTLRCSPRSGDLSVYWYQQSLDQGLQFLIQYYNGEERAKGNILERFSAQQFPDLHSELNLSSLELGDSALYFCASSVVPDSEQPQHFGDGTRLSIL.

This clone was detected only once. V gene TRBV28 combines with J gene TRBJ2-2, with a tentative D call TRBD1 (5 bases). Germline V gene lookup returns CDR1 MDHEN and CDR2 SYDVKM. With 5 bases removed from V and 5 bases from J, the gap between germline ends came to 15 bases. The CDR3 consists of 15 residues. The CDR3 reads CASSTTPAGTGELFF. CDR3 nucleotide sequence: TGTGCCAGCAGTACGACCCCCGCAGGGACCGGGGAGCTGTTTTTT.

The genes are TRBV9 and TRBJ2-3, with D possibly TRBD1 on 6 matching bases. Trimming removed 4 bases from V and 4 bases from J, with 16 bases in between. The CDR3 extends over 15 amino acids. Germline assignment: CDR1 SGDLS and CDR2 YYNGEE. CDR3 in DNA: TGTGCCAGCAGCTTTCAGGGGAGAGAGGCAGATACGCAGTATTTT. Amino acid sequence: CASSFQGREADTQYF.